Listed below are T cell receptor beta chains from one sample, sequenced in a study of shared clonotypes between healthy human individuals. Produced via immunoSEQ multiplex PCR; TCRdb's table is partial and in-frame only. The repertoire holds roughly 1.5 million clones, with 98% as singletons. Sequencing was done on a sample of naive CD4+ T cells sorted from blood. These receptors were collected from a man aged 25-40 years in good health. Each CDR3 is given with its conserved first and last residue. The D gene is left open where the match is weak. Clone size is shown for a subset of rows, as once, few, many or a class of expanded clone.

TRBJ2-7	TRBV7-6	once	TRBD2	CASTPFAGGYEQYF	TGTGCCAGCACCCCCTTTGCGGGGGGCTACGAGCAGTACTTC
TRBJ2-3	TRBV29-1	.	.	CSVSTDRDTQYF	TGCAGCGTTTCCACGGACCGAGATACGCAGTATTTT
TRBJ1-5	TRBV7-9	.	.	CASSLDTQPQHF	TGTGCCAGCAGCTTAGACACCCAGCCCCAGCATTTT
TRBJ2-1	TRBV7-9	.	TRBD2	CASSLPRLAGTTYNEQFF	TGTGCCAGCAGCTTACCCAGACTAGCGGGAACCACCTACAATGAGCAGTTCTTC
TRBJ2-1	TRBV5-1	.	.	CASSLATERQFF	TGCGCCAGCAGCTTGGCAACGGAACGGCAGTTCTTC
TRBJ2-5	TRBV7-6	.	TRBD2	CASSSKAGLRETQYF	TGTGCCAGCAGCTCCAAAGCGGGACTAAGAGAGACCCAGTACTTC
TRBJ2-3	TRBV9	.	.	CASSVQQVVEDTQYF	TGTGCCAGCAGCGTTCAACAGGTAGTTGAAGATACGCAGTATTTT
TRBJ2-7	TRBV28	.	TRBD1	CASSEPGGADEQYF	TGTGCCAGCAGTGAACCAGGGGGCGCGGATGAGCAGTACTTC
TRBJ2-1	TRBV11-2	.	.	CASSLPRPEQFF	TGTGCCAGCAGCTTACCCAGGCCGGAGCAGTTCTTC
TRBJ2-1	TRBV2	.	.	CASRRRVGADEQFF	TGTGCCAGCAGGCGGCGGGTTGGGGCGGATGAGCAGTTCTTC
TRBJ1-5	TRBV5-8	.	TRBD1	CASSFGQGDRGNQPQHF	TGTGCCAGCAGCTTCGGACAGGGAGATAGGGGCAATCAGCCCCAGCATTTT
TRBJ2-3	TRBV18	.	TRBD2	CASSPLAGGADTQYF	TGTGCCAGCTCACCACTAGCGGGAGGAGCAGATACGCAGTATTTT
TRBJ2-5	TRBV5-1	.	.	CASSLSKETQYF	TGCGCCAGCAGCTTATCCAAAGAGACCCAGTACTTC
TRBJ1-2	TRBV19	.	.	CASSKQGYGYTF	TGTGCCAGTAGTAAACAGGGCTATGGCTACACCTTC
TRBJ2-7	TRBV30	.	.	CALTDGAYEQYF	TGTGCCTTGACGGACGGAGCCTACGAGCAGTACTTC
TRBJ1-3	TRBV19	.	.	CASTDLGGSGNTIYF	TGTGCCAGTACCGACCTCGGGGGCTCTGGAAACACCATATATTTT
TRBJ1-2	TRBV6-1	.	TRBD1	CASSVQGASNYGYTF	TGTGCCAGCAGTGTTCAGGGGGCGTCGAACTATGGCTACACCTTC
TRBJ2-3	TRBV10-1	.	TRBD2	CASSESIPSGSSDTQYF	TGCGCCAGCAGTGAGTCAATCCCTAGCGGGAGCAGTGATACGCAGTATTTT
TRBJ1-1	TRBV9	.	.	CASTRGELNTEAFF	TGTGCCAGCACCCGAGGGGAGTTGAACACTGAAGCTTTCTTT
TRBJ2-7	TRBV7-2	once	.	CASSLAPLSRYEQYF	TGTGCCAGCAGCTTAGCGCCCCTCTCTCGCTACGAGCAGTACTTC
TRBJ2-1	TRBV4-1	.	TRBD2	CASSRGTSALSSYNEQFF	TGCGCCAGCAGCCGTGGGACTAGCGCTCTAAGCTCCTACAATGAGCAGTTCTTC
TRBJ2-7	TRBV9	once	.	CASSPGTVSYEQYF	TGTGCCAGCAGCCCCGGGACGGTGAGCTACGAGCAGTACTTC
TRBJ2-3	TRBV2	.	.	CASSEVRAGDTQYF	TGTGCCAGCAGTGAAGTTCGGGCGGGAGATACGCAGTATTTT
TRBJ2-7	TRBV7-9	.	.	CASSLLSLKPGRKAYEQYF	TGTGCCAGCAGCTTACTTAGCCTCAAGCCGGGACGGAAGGCCTACGAGCAGTACTTC
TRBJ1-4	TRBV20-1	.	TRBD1	CSARTGRKLFF	TGCAGTGCCAGGACAGGGAGAAAACTGTTTTTT
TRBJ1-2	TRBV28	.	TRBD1	CASGPRGGYTF	TGTGCCAGCGGCCCCAGGGGGGGCTACACCTTC
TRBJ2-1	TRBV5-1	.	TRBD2	CASSLVAGNEQFF	TGCGCCAGCAGCTTGGTAGCGGGGAATGAGCAGTTCTTC
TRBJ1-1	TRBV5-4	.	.	CASSLAGKNTEAFF	TGTGCCAGCAGCTTGGCCGGGAAGAACACTGAAGCTTTCTTT
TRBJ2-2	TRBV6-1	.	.	CASSDQPSLAGELFF	TGTGCCAGCAGTGATCAACCTAGCCTCGCCGGGGAGCTGTTTTTT
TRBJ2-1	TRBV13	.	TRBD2	CASSLEGTAGGPREQFF	TGTGCCAGCAGCTTAGAGGGTACGGCGGGAGGGCCGCGTGAGCAGTTCTTC
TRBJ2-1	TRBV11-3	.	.	CASSLEAEQFF	TGTGCCAGCAGCTTAGAGGCTGAGCAGTTCTTC
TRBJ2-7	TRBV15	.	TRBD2	CATSRDLLAGPYEQYF	TGTGCCACCAGCAGAGATCTTTTAGCGGGACCCTACGAGCAGTACTTC
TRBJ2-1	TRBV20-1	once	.	CSASGRAEQFF	TGCAGTGCTAGCGGGAGAGCTGAGCAGTTCTTC
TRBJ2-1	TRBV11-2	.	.	CASRKPGVGYNEQFF	TGTGCCAGCAGAAAGCCCGGAGTTGGGTACAATGAGCAGTTCTTC
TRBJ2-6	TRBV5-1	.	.	CASSLSGANVLTF	TGCGCCAGCAGCTTGTCTGGGGCCAACGTCCTGACTTTC
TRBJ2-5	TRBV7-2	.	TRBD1	CASSPGQQETQYF	TGTGCCAGCAGCCCGGGACAGCAAGAGACCCAGTACTTC
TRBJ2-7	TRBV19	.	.	CASSISSHEQYF	TGTGCCAGTAGTATATCCAGCCACGAGCAGTACTTC
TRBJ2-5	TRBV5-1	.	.	CASSFGGQGETQYF	TGCGCCAGCAGCTTCGGAGGGCAGGGAGAGACCCAGTACTTC
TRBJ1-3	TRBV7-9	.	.	CASSLASGNTIYF	TGTGCCAGCAGCTTAGCGTCCGGAAACACCATATATTTT
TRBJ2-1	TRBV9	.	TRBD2	CASSDRRVAGYNEQFF	TGTGCCAGCAGCGACCGGCGGGTAGCGGGTTACAATGAGCAGTTCTTC
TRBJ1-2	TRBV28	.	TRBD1	CASRTGGIDYGYTF	TGTGCCAGCAGGACAGGGGGCATCGACTATGGCTACACCTTC
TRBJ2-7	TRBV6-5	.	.	CASSHLAGASSYEQYF	TGTGCCAGCAGTCACTTAGCTGGGGCGAGCTCCTACGAGCAGTACTTC